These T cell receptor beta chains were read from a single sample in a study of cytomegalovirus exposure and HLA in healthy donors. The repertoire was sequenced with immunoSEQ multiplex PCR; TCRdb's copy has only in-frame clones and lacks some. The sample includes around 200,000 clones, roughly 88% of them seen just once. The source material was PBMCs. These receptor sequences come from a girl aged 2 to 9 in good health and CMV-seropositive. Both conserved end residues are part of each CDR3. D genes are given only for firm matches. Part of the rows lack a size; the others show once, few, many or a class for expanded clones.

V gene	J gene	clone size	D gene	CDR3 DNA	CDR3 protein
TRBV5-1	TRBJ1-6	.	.	TGCGCCAGCAGCTTGGACAGAAATTCACCCCTCCACTTT	CASSLDRNSPLHF
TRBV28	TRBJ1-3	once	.	TGTGCCAGCAGCCCCTCAGGGCTTTCTGGAAACACCATATATTTT	CASSPSGLSGNTIYF
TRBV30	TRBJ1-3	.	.	TGTGCCTGGAACCCAACGGGAATCTCTGGAAACACCATATATTTT	CAWNPTGISGNTIYF
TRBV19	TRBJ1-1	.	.	TGTGCCAGTAGCACCGGTATCGCCGGGACAAAAGAAGCTTTCTTT	CASSTGIAGTKEAFF
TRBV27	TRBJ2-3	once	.	TGTGCCAGCAGTTCTTACACCGGCACAGATACGCAGTATTTT	CASSSYTGTDTQYF
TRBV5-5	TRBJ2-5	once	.	TGTGCCAGCAGCCCCCTGACTCAAGAGACCCAGTACTTC	CASSPLTQETQYF
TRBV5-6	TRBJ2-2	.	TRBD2	TGTGCCAGCAGCTTGTTCCGGGGGGGCGACACCGGGGAGCTGTTTTTT	CASSLFRGGDTGELFF
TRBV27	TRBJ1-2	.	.	TGTGCCAGCGGAACTCAGGGGCGCGACTATGGCTACACCTTC	CASGTQGRDYGYTF
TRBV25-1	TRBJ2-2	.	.	TGTGCCAGCAGCCAGCCTCAGAACAGGTTAAACACCGGGGAGCTGTTTTTT	CASSQPQNRLNTGELFF
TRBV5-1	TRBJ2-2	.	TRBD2	TGCGCCAGCAGCTTGGGACTAGCGGGAGGAACCGGGGAGCTGTTTTTT	CASSLGLAGGTGELFF
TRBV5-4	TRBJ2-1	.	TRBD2	TGTGCCAGCAGCTTGGGGCCTAGCGGGGGGGGGAATGAGCAGTTCTTC	CASSLGPSGGGNEQFF
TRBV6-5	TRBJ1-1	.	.	TGTGCCAGCAGTTACGACCAGCGCATTGAAGCTTTCTTT	CASSYDQRIEAFF
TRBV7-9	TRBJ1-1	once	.	TGTTCCAGCAGCTTAGTGCGAGATGGTCGGAGGACGAACACTGAAGCTTTCTTT	CSSSLVRDGRRTNTEAFF
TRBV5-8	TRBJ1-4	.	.	TGTGCCAGCAGCTCCCGTGAAAAACTGTTTTTT	CASSSREKLFF
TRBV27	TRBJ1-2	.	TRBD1	TGTGCCAGCAGTTTATTAGGGGACAGGGTCTATGGCTACACCTTC	CASSLLGDRVYGYTF
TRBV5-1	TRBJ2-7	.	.	TGCGCCAGCAGCTTCCAGGGGGGCGACGAGCAGTACTTC	CASSFQGGDEQYF
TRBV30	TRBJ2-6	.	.	TGTGCCTGGAGCAACTCTGGGGCCAACGTCCTGACTTTC	CAWSNSGANVLTF